This T cell receptor (beta chain) was sequenced in a study of cytomegalovirus exposure and HLA in healthy donors. Profiling relied on immunoSEQ multiplex PCR, and the TCRdb table lists in-frame clones only, not all of them. Among more than 250,000 clones listed, approximately 90% were seen once. J gave up 5 bases and V 2 bases, and 3 bases lay outside the gene matches. Germline V gene lookup returns CDR1 MGHRA and CDR2 YSYEKL. This CDR3 has 16 amino acids. Sample: PBMCs. The origin of this receptor is a woman aged 25 to 39 in good health and CMV-seropositive. The J gene is TRBJ2-1, the V gene TRBV4-1; TRBD2 matches 13 bases. CDR3 coding DNA: TGCGCCAGCAGCCAAACCGGGACTAGCGGGGACAATGAGCAGTTCTTC. This gives the protein CASSQTGTSGDNEQFF.